These 9 T cell receptor beta chains were all obtained from the same sample, sequenced in a study of circulating and synovial CD4+ cells in juvenile arthritis. TCRdb keeps only in-frame clones here, not all; method: immunoSEQ multiplex PCR. The table lists tens of thousands of clones, around 95% of them singletons, with 0.15% to 0.2% in the top ten. The source material was CD4+ T cells from blood. These receptors were collected from a human donor with juvenile idiopathic arthritis.

This clone was counted once. The CDR3 spells CATSRAGLGNRRETQYF. The CDR3 nucleotides read TGTGCCACCAGCAGAGCAGGACTAGGCAACCGAAGGGAGACCCAGTACTTC. V is TRBV15 and J is TRBJ2-5; 7 bases match TRBD2. From germline, CDR1 is LNHNV and CDR2 YYDKDF (reference sequence). The CDR3 runs to 17 residues. V trimming: 1 base; J trimming: 5 bases; junction bases outside the gene matches: 13.

This chain links TRBV19 with TRBJ2-3; no clear D gene. The CDR3 sequence is 12 residues long. Trimming removed 0 bases at V and 6 bases at J, with 4 bases between. Germline CDR1 reads LNHDA; CDR2 reads SQIVND (reference sequence). The CDR3 is CASSIDLDTQYF. CDR3 bases: TGTGCCAGTAGTATAGATCTCGATACGCAGTATTTT.

CDR3 nucleotides: TGTGCCAGCAGCGTTCTAGGCGAAAACTATGGCTACACCTTC. The encoded protein is CASSVLGENYGYTF. This chain uses TRBV9 with TRBJ1-2, with D hard to call. Germline V lookup: CDR1 SGDLS, CDR2 YYNGEE. The CDR3 is made up of 14 amino acids. V lost 2 bases, J lost 2 bases, and 10 bases lay in between.

This chain uses TRBV7-8 with TRBJ2-3; 11 bases are shared with TRBD2. The CDR3 sequence is 15 residues long. V shed 5 bases and J 4 bases; nucleotides not matched to a gene: 5. Germline CDR1 SGHVS, CDR2 FQNEAQ. CDR3 nucleotide sequence: TGTGCCAGCAGCGCTAGCGGGAGGTCTCCAGATACGCAGTATTTT. Translation gives CASSASGRSPDTQYF.

The J gene is TRBJ1-1, the V gene TRBV5-1; no clear D gene. Germline V gives CDR1 SGHRS, CDR2 YFSETQ. This CDR3 region has 14 residues. V was shortened by 4 bases and J by 0 bases, with 10 bases between the two germline ends. This chain's CDR3 is CASSQAGMNTEAFF. CDR3 nucleotide sequence: TGCGCCAGCAGCCAGGCGGGGATGAACACTGAAGCTTTCTTT.

In DNA form, the CDR3 reads TGTGCCAGCAGACAGCCAGGGTCCCGCTATGGCTACACCTTC. As protein: CASRQPGSRYGYTF. The chain has TRBV5-6 and TRBJ1-2, with D perhaps TRBD1 (5 bases). The germline V gene has CDR1 SGHDT and CDR2 YYEEEE. CDR3 size: 14 residues. Deletions cut 5 bases from V and 4 bases from J, with 15 bases between.

The V gene is TRBV30, the J gene TRBJ1-1; D perhaps matches TRBD1 (6 bases). The CDR3 runs 13 residues. Germline V gene data show CDR1 as GTSNPN and CDR2 as SVGIG (reference sequence). V lost 3 bases, J lost 1 base, and 9 bases lay in between. The CDR3 sequence is CAWSGQSNTEAFF. The CDR3 DNA is TGTGCCTGGAGCGGACAGTCGAACACTGAAGCTTTCTTT. Full variable domain (missing parts from reference TRBV30 and TRBJ1-1): SQTIHQWPATLVQPVGSPLSLECTVEGTSNPNLYWYRQAAGRGLQLLFYSVGIGQISSEVPQNLSASRPQDRQFILSSKKLLLSDSGFYLCAWSGQSNTEAFFGQGTRLTVV.

The chain employs TRBV28 and TRBJ1-2; possibly TRBD1 for D (5 bases). Trimming left V 8 bases short and J 4 bases short, with 11 bases between. Germline CDR1 and CDR2: MDHEN and SYDVKM. There are 12 residues in the CDR3. The CDR3 coding sequence is TGTGCCAGCGGGGCGGGGACCTATGGCTACACCTTC. It translates to CASGAGTYGYTF.

The J gene is TRBJ2-5, the V gene TRBV28; 10 positions match TRBD2. V dropped 4 bases and J dropped 5; count of bases not matched to a gene: 7. Looked up from germline, CDR1 is MDHEN and CDR2 is SYDVKM. This CDR3 contains 15 residues. The CDR3 spells CASSSLAGEGETQYF. DNA of the CDR3: TGTGCCAGCAGTTCTCTAGCGGGAGAGGGGGAGACCCAGTACTTC.